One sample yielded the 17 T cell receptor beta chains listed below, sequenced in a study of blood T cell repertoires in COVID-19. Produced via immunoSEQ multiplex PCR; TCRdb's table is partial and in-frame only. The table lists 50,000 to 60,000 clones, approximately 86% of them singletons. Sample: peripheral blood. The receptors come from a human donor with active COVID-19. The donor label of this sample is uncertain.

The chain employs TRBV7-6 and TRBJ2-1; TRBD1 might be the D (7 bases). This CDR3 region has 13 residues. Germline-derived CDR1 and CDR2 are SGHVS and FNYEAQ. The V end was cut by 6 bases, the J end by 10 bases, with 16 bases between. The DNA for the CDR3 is TGTGCCAGCAGTTTAAAACCAGGGGGGGAGCAGTTCTTC. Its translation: CASSLKPGGEQFF. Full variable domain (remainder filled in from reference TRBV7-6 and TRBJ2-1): GAGVSQSPRYKVTKRGQDVALRCDPISGHVSLYWYRQALGQGPEFLTYFNYEAQQDKSGLPNDRFSAERPEGSISTLTIQRTEQRDSAMYRCASSLKPGGEQFFGPGTRLTVL.

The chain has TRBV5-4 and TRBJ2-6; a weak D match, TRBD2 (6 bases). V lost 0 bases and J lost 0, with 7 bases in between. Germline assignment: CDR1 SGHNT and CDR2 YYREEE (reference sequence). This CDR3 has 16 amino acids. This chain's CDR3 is CASSLDGGSGANVLTF. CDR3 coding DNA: TGTGCCAGCAGCTTGGACGGGGGCTCTGGGGCCAACGTCCTGACTTTC.

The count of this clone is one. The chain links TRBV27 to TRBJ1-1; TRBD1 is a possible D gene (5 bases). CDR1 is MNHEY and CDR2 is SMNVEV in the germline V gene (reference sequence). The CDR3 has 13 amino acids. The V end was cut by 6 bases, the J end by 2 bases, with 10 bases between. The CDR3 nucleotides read TGTGCCAGCAGCCCCACAGGTAACACTGAAGCTTTCTTT. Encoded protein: CASSPTGNTEAFF.

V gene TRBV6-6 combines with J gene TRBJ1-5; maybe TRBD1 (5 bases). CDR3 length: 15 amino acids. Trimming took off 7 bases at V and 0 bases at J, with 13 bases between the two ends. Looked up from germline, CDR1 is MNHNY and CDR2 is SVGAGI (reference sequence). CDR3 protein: CASTRDFYSNQPQHF. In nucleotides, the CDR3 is TGTGCCAGCACCCGGGACTTCTATAGCAATCAGCCCCAGCATTTT.

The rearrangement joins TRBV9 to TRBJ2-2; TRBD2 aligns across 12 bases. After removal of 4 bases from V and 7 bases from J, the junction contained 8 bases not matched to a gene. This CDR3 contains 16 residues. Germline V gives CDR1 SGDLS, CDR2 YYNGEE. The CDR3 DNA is TGTGCCAGCAGCCTAGCGGGAGGGGGAGTCGGCGGGGAGCTGTTTTTT. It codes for CASSLAGGGVGGELFF.

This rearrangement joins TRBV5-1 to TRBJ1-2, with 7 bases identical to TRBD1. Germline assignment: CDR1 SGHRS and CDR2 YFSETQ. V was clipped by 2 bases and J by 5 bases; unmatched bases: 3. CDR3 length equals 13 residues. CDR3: CASSFGDSYGYTF. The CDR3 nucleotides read TGCGCCAGCAGCTTCGGGGACAGTTATGGCTACACCTTC.

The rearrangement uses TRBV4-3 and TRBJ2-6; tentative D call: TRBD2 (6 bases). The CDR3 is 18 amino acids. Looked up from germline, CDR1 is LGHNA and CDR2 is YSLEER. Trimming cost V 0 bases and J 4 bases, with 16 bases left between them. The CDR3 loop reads CASSQEMEGLSGANVLTF. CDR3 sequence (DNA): TGCGCCAGCAGCCAAGAGATGGAGGGGCTTTCGGGGGCCAACGTCCTGACTTTC.

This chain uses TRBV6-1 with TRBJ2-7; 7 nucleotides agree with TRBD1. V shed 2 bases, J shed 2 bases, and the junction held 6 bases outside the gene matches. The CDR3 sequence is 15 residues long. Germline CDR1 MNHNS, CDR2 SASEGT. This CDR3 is CASSEKGAHPYEQYF. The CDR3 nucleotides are TGTGCCAGCAGTGAAAAGGGGGCGCATCCCTACGAGCAGTACTTC.

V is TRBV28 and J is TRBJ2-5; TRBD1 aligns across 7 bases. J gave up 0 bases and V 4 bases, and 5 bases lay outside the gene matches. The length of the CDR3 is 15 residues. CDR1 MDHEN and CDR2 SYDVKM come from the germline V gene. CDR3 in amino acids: CASSWPGQYQETQYF. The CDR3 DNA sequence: TGTGCCAGCAGTTGGCCGGGACAGTACCAAGAGACCCAGTACTTC. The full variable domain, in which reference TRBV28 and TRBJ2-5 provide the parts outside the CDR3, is DVKVTQSSRYLVKRTGEKVFLECVQDMDHENMFWYRQDPGLGLRLIYFSYDVKMKEKGDIPEGYSVSREKKERFSLILESASTNQTSMYLCASSWPGQYQETQYFGPGTRLLVL.

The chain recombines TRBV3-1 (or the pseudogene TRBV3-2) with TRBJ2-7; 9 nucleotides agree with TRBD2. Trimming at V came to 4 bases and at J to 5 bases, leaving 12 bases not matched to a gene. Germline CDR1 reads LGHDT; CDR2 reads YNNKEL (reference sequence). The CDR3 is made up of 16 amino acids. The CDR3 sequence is CASSLLSAGGNHEQYF. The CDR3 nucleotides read TGTGCCAGCAGCCTCTTAAGCGCGGGAGGGAACCACGAGCAGTACTTC.

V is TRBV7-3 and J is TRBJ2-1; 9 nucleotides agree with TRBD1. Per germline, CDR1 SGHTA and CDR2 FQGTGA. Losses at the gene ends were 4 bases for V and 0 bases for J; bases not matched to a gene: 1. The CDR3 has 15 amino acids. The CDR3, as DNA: TGTGCCAGCAGCTGGGACAGGGCCTCCTACAATGAGCAGTTCTTC. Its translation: CASSWDRASYNEQFF. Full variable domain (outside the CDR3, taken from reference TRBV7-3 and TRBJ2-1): GAGVSQTPSNKVTEKGKYVELRCDPISGHTALYWYRQSLGQGPEFLIYFQGTGAADDSGLPNDRFFAVRPEGSVSTLKIQRTERGDSAVYLCASSWDRASYNEQFFGPGTRLTVL.

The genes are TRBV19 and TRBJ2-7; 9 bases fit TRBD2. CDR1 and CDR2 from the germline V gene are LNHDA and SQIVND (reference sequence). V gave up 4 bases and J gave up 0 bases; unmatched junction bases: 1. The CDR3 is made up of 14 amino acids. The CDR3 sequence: CASSTSGDSYEQYF. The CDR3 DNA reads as TGTGCCAGTAGTACTAGCGGGGACTCCTACGAGCAGTACTTC.

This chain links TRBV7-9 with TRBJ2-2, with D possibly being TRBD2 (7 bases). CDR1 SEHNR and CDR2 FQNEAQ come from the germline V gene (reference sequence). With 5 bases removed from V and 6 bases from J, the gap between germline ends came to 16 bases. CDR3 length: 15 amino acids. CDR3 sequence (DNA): TGTGCCAGCAGCCCGAGGGGGGGGGCCCCCGGGGAGCTGTTTTTT. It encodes CASSPRGGAPGELFF.

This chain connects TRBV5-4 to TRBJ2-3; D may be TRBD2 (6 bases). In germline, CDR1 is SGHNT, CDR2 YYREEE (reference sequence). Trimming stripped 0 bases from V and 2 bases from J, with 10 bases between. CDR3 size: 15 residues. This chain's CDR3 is CASSLGLELTDTQYF. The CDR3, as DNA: TGTGCCAGCAGCTTGGGACTAGAACTCACAGATACGCAGTATTTT.

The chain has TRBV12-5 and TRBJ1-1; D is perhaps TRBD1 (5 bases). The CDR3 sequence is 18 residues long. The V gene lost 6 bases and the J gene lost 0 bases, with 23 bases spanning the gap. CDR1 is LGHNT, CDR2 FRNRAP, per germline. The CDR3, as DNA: TGTGCTAGTGGCCCCCCCGCCCCCCTGGCAGGGATGAACACTGAAGCTTTCTTT. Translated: CASGPPAPLAGMNTEAFF.

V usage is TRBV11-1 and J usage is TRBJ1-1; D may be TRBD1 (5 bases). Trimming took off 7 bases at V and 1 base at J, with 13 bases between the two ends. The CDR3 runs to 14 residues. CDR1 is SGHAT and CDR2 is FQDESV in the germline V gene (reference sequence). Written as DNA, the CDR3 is TGTGCCAGCAAAGAAACTCAGGGGAACACTGAAGCTTTCTTT. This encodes CASKETQGNTEAFF.

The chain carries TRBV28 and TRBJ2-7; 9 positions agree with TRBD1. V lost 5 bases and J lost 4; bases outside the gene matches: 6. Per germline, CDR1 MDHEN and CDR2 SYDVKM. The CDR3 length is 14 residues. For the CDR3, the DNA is TGTGCCAGCAGTACGTCCGGGACAGGGTACGAGCAGTACTTC. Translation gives CASSTSGTGYEQYF.